Listed here are 5 T cell receptor beta chains from one sample, sequenced in a study of neurological immune-mediated disorders. Using its own MiXCR run on the 5' RACE reads, TCRdb lists one record per CDR3 protein. This table has around 16,000 distinct CDR3 sequences, 3% to 4.5% appearing once. Material: CD8+ T cells from blood. These receptors all stem from a woman aged 40 to 50 in good health.

This clonotype was seen repeatedly, ten times or more. V and J are TRBV4-2 and TRBJ2-3; 9 bases agree with TRBD2. Germline assignment: CDR1 LGHNA and CDR2 YNFKEQ. V lost 2 bases to trimming and J lost 6 bases; unmatched junction nucleotides: 6. CDR3 length: 15 residues. This CDR3 is CASSQLEREVDTQYF. The CDR3 coding sequence is TGTGCCAGCAGCCAACTGGAGCGGGAGGTGGATACGCAGTATTTT.

This clonotype was seen at least ten times. V and J are TRBV5-1 and TRBJ2-1; unclear D gene. The CDR3 is 15 residues long. Germline CDR1 and CDR2: SGHRS and YFSETQ. V lost 5 bases and J lost 6, with 18 bases in between. CDR3 nucleotides: TGCGCCAGCAGGCGTACCCTTGACATCTTCAATGAGCAGTTCTTC. Translation gives CASRRTLDIFNEQFF.

This clonotype was seen a handful of times. This chain joins TRBV2 and TRBJ2-1, with TRBD2 matching over 8 bases. This CDR3 contains 14 residues. Germline V lookup: CDR1 SNHLY, CDR2 FYNNEI. The ends lost 7 bases at V and 8 bases at J; junction bases unmatched: 10. Here the CDR3 reads CASTLGLVPHEQFF. The CDR3 coding sequence is TGTGCCAGCACCTTGGGACTAGTCCCGCATGAGCAGTTCTTC.

There are many counts of this clonotype. The chain carries TRBV4-2 and TRBJ1-5; tentative D call: TRBD1 (6 bases). This CDR3 region has 16 residues. Germline V gene lookup returns CDR1 LGHNA and CDR2 YNFKEQ. V lost 0 bases and J lost 9, with 18 bases in between. CDR3: CASSQEELRGARPQHF. The CDR3 region has the DNA TGTGCCAGCAGCCAAGAAGAATTGAGGGGGGCAAGGCCCCAGCATTTT.

For this clonotype: This may be a read error: a much more frequent sequence differs by one nucleotide. V is TRBV5-1 and J is TRBJ2-4, with 8 bases identical to TRBD1. Unmatched junction bases numbered 13, after V lost 5 bases and J lost 6 bases. The length of the CDR3 is 16 residues. CDR1 SGHRS and CDR2 YFSETQ come from the germline V gene. The DNA of the CDR3 is TGCGCCAGCAGATTATCACAGGGGGTCCTCGGAAACATTCAGTACTTC. Encoded protein: CASRLSQGVLGNIQYF.